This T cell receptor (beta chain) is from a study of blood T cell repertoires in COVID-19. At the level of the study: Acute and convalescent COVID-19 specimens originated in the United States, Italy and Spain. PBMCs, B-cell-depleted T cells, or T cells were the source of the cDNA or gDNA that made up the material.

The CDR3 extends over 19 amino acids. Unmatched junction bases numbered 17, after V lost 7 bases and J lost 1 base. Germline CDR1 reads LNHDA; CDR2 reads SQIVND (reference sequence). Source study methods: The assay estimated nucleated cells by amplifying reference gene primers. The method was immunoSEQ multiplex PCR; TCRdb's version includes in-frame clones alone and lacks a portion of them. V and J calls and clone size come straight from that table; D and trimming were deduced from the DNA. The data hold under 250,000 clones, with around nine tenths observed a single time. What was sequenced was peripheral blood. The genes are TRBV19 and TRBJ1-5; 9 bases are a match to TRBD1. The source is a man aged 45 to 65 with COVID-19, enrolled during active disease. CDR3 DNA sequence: TGTGCCAGTAAAGACGCCCGGGACAGGGCGGGTGGGAGCAATCAGCCCCAGCATTTT. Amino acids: CASKDARDRAGGSNQPQHF.